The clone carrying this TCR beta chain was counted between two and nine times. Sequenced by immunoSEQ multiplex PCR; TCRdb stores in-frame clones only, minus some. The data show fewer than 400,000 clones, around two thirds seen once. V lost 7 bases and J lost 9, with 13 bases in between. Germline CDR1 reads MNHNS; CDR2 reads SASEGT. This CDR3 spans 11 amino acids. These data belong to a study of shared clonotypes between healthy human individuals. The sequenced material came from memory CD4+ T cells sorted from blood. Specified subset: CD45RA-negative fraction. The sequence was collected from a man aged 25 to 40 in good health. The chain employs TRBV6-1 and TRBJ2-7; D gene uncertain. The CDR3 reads CASNGVVWQYF. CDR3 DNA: TGTGCCAGCAATGGGGTTGTTTGGCAGTACTTC.